Below are 2 T cell receptor beta chains sequenced from a single sample in a study of CD8 T cells in Susac syndrome. A quantity of 0.5 to 1 ug RNA underwent reverse transcription using random hexamers. TCRdb analysed the immunoSEQ multiplex PCR reads with MiXCR anew, one entry per CDR3 protein. In the table there are approximately 70,000 distinct CDR3 sequences, about 94% of which are singletons. The specimen sequenced was CD8+ T cells from PBMCs. The receptors stem from a human donor with multiple sclerosis.

The V call is TRBV5-6, the J call TRBJ1-2; 7 positions agree with TRBD1. With V trimmed by 3 bases and J by 4 bases, 3 bases remained unmatched. This CDR3 contains 13 residues. CDR1 is SGHDT and CDR2 is YYEEEE in the germline V gene. The CDR3 nucleotides read TGTGCCAGCAGCTCGGGACAGCTCTATGGCTACACCTTC. Amino acid sequence: CASSSGQLYGYTF.

The CDR3 here is CASSLGDLDNEQFF. CDR3 in DNA: TGTGCCAGCAGCTTAGGAGACTTAGACAATGAGCAGTTCTTC. This chain connects TRBV13 to TRBJ2-1; D is unresolved. Trimming pared 0 bases from V and 5 bases from J, leaving 8 bases between. Germline CDR1 reads PRHDT; CDR2 reads FYEKMQ (reference sequence). CDR3 size: 14 residues. Filled out from reference TRBV13 and TRBJ2-1, the complete variable domain reads AAGVIQSPRHLIKEKRETATLKCYPIPRHDTVYWYQQGPGQDPQFLISFYEKMQSDKGSIPDRFSAQQFSDYHSELNMSSLELGDSALYFCASSLGDLDNEQFFGPGTRLTVL.